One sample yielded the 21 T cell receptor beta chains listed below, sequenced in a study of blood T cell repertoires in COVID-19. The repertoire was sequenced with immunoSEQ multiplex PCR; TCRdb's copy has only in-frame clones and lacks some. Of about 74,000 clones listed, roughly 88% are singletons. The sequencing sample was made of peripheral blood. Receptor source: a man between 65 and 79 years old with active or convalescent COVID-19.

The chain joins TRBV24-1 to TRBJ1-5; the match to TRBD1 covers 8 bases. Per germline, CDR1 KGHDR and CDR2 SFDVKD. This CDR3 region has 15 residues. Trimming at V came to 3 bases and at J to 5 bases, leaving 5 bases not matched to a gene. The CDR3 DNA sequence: TGTGCCACCAGTGATCGGACAGGGAAGGATCAGCCCCAGCATTTT. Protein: CATSDRTGKDQPQHF.

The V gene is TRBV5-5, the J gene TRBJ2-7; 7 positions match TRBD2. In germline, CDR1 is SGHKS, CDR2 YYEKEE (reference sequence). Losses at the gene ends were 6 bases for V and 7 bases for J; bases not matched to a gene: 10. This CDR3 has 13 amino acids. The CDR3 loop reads CASTRWGGREQYF. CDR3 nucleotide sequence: TGTGCCAGCACCCGCTGGGGAGGGAGGGAGCAGTACTTC.

CDR3 bases: TGCAGCGTTGGAGCGGGGGCCGGCACAGATACGCAGTATTTT. It yields the protein CSVGAGAGTDTQYF. The chain has TRBV29-1 and TRBJ2-3; TRBD2 aligns across 8 bases. The CDR3 runs to 14 residues. Looked up from germline, CDR1 is SQVTM and CDR2 is ANQGSEA. V was clipped by 4 bases and J by 1 base; unmatched bases: 4.

The CDR3 DNA follows: TGTGCCAGCAGCGTTTCCAAAGCGGGGGGGACCGGGGAGCTGTTTTTT. Protein: CASSVSKAGGTGELFF. The chain uses TRBV9 and TRBJ2-2; the match to TRBD2 covers 10 bases. This CDR3 comprises 16 residues. V trimming: 2 bases; J trimming: 5 bases; junction bases outside the gene matches: 6. Germline lookup yields CDR1 SGDLS and CDR2 YYNGEE.

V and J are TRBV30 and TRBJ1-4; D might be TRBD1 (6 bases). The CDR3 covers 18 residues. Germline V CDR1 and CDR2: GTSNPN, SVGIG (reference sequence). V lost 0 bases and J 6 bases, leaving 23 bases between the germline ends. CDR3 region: CAWSVSQGKFSSDEKLFF. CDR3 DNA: TGTGCCTGGAGTGTTTCACAGGGAAAGTTCTCGAGTGATGAAAAACTGTTTTTT.

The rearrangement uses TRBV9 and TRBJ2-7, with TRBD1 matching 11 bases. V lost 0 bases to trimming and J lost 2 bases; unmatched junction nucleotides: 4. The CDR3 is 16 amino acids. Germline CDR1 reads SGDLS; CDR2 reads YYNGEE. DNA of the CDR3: TGTGCCAGCAGCGTAGGGACAGGGGGCGCGACCTACGAGCAGTACTTC. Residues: CASSVGTGGATYEQYF.

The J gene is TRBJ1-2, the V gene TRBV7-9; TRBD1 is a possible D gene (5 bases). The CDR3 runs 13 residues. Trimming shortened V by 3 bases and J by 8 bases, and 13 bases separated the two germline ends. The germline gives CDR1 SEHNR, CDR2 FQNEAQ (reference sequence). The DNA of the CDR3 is TGTGCCAGCAGCTTGCAGGGCTTCCGGGGCTACACCTTC. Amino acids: CASSLQGFRGYTF.

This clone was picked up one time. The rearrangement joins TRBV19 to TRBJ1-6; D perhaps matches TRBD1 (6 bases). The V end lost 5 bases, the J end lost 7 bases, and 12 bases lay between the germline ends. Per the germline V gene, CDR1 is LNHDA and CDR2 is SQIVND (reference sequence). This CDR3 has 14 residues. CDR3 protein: CASSPGTPNSPLHF. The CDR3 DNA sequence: TGTGCCAGTAGTCCCGGGACACCGAATTCACCCCTCCACTTT.

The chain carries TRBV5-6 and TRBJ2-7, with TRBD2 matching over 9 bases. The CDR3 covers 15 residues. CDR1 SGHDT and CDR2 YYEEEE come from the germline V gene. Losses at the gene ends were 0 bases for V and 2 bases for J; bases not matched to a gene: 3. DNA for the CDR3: TGTGCCAGCAGCTTGGTAGCGGGAGTACCCTACGAGCAGTACTTC. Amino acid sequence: CASSLVAGVPYEQYF.

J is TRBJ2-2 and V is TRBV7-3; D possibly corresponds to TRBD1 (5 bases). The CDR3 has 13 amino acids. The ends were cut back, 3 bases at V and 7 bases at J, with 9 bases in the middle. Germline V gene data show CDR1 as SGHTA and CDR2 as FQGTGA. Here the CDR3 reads CASSFLRGGELFF. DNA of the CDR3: TGTGCCAGCAGCTTTTTAAGGGGCGGGGAGCTGTTTTTT.

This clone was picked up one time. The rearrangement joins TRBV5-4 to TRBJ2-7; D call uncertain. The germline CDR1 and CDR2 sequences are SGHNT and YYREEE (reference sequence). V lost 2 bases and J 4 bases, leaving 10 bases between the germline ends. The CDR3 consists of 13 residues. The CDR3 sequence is CASSFSSAYEQYF. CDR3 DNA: TGTGCCAGCAGCTTCTCGAGCGCTTACGAGCAGTACTTC.

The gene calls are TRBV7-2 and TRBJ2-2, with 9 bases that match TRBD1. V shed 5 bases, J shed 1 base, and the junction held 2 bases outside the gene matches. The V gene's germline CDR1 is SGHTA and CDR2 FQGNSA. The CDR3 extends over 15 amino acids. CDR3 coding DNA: TGTGCCAGCAGCCCGGGACAGGGGAACACCGGGGAGCTGTTTTTT. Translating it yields CASSPGQGNTGELFF.

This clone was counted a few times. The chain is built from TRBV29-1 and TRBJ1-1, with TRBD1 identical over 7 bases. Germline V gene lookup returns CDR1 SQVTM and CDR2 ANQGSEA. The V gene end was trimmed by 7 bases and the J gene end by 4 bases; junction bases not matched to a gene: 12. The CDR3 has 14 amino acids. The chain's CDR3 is CSAVLMRQGTEAFF. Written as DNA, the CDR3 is TGCAGCGCCGTCCTGATGAGACAGGGCACTGAAGCTTTCTTT.

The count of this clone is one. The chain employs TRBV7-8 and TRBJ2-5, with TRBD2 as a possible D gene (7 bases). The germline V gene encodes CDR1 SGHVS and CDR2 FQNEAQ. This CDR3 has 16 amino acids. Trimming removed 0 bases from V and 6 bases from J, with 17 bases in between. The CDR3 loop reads CASSLAQGRGAKTQYF. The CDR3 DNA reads TGTGCCAGCAGCTTAGCCCAAGGCCGGGGGGCGAAGACCCAGTACTTC.

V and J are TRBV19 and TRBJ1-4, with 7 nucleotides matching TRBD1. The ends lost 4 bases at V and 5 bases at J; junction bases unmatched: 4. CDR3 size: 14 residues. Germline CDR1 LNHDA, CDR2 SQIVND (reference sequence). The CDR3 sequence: CASSTGTVNEKLFF. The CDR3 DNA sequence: TGTGCCAGTAGTACCGGGACAGTAAATGAAAAACTGTTTTTT.

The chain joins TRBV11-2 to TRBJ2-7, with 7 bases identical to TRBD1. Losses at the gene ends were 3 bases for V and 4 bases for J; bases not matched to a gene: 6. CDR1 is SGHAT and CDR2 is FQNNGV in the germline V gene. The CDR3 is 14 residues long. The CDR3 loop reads CASSFTRQGYEQYF. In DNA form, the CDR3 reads TGTGCCAGCAGCTTTACTAGACAGGGTTACGAGCAGTACTTC.

CDR3 amino acids: CASSSGTANYGYTF. As DNA, the CDR3 is TGTGCCAGCAGTTCCGGGACAGCTAACTATGGCTACACCTTC. The chain is built from TRBV28 and TRBJ1-2, with 7 bases that match TRBD1. Germline V gene sequence: CDR1 MDHEN, CDR2 SYDVKM. CDR3 length: 14 residues. V dropped 4 bases and J dropped 0; count of bases not matched to a gene: 2.

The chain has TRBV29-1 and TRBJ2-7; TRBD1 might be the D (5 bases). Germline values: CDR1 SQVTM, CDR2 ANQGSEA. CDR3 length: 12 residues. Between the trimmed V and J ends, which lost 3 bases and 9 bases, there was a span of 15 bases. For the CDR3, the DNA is TGCAGCGTTGATCTAGGGGCTGGATGGCAGTACTTC. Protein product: CSVDLGAGWQYF.

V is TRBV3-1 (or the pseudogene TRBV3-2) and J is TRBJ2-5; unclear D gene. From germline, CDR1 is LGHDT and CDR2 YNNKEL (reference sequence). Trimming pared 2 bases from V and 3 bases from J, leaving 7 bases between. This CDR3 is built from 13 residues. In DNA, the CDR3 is TGTGCCAGCAGCCAACTAGTAGAAGAGACCCAGTACTTC. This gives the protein CASSQLVEETQYF.

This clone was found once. For the CDR3, the DNA is TGCGCCAGCAGCCAAGTACAGGGGGCGGGTGGAAACACCATATATTTT. Translating it yields CASSQVQGAGGNTIYF. The chain employs TRBV4-1 and TRBJ1-3, with TRBD1 matching over 9 bases. V trimming: 1 base; J trimming: 3 bases; junction bases outside the gene matches: 4. The V gene's germline CDR1 is MGHRA and CDR2 YSYEKL. This CDR3 comprises 16 residues.

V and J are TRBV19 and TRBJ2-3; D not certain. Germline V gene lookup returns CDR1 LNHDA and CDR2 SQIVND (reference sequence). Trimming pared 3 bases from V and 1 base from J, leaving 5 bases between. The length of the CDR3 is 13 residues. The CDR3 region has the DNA TGTGCCAGTAGTATTATCCGCACAGATACGCAGTATTTT. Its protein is CASSIIRTDTQYF.